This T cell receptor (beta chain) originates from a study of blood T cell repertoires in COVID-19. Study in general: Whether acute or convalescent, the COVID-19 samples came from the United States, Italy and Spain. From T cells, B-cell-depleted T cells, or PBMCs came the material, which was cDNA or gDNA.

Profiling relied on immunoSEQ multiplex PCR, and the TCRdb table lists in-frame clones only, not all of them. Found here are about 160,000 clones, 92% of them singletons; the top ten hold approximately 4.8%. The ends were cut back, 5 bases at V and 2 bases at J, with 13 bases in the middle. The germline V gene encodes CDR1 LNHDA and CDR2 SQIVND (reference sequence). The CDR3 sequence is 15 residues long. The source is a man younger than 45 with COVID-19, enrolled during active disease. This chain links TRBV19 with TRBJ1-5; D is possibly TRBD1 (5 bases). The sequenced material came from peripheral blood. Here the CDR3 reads CASSQQGNGNQPQHF. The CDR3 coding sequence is TGTGCCAGTAGTCAGCAGGGTAACGGCAATCAGCCCCAGCATTTT. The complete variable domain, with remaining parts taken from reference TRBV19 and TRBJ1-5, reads DGGITQSPKYLFRKEGQNVTLSCEQNLNHDAMYWYRQDPGQGLRLIYYSQIVNDFQKGDIAEGYSVSREKKESFPLTVTSAQKNPTAFYLCASSQQGNGNQPQHFGDGTRLSIL.